The rows below give T cell receptor beta chains drawn from one sample of a study of cytomegalovirus exposure and HLA in healthy donors. Assay: immunoSEQ multiplex PCR; the TCRdb copy retains only in-frame clones and omits some. The table lists about 120,000 clones, around two thirds of them singletons. Sequencing was carried out using PBMCs. Receptor source: a woman between 40 and 50 years old in good health and CMV-seropositive. Both conserved end residues are part of each CDR3. D genes are given only for firm matches. Not all rows give a size; the values are once, few, many and, for expanded clones, a class.

v_gene: TRBV7-9; j_gene: TRBJ2-3; abundance: -; d_gene: TRBD2; CDR3nt: TGTGCCAGCAGCTCAGCGGGAGGTACAGATACGCAGTATTTT; CDR3aa: CASSSAGGTDTQYF
v_gene: TRBV5-4; j_gene: TRBJ2-1; abundance: -; d_gene: -; CDR3nt: TGTGCCAGCAGTCCACAGGGCCGGGGTGAGCAGTTCTTC; CDR3aa: CASSPQGRGEQFF
v_gene: TRBV28; j_gene: TRBJ2-7; abundance: -; d_gene: TRBD1; CDR3nt: TGTGCCAGCAGTGGGAACACAGGGGTATTGGGCGAGCAGTACTTC; CDR3aa: CASSGNTGVLGEQYF
v_gene: TRBV5-4; j_gene: TRBJ2-3; abundance: -; d_gene: TRBD1; CDR3nt: TGTGCCAGCAGCTTGGGCACAGGGGGCGAAACAGATACGCAGTATTTT; CDR3aa: CASSLGTGGETDTQYF
v_gene: TRBV9; j_gene: TRBJ2-1; abundance: -; d_gene: TRBD2; CDR3nt: TGTGCCAGCAGCGTAGCTCCCAAGACTAGCGGTTGGATACACAATGAGCAGTTCTTC; CDR3aa: CASSVAPKTSGWIHNEQFF
v_gene: TRBV14; j_gene: TRBJ2-7; abundance: -; d_gene: TRBD2; CDR3nt: TGTGCCAGCAGCAGATTACTGTCCGGGGGGACCTACGAGCAGTACTTC; CDR3aa: CASSRLLSGGTYEQYF
v_gene: TRBV7-9; j_gene: TRBJ2-5; abundance: few; d_gene: -; CDR3nt: TGTGCCAGCAGCTTAATTGTCAGGTACCAAGAGACCCAGTACTTC; CDR3aa: CASSLIVRYQETQYF
v_gene: TRBV7-9; j_gene: TRBJ2-3; abundance: -; d_gene: TRBD2; CDR3nt: TGTGCCAGCAGCTTACCTCGGACTAGCGGGAGGGCTAGCACAGATACGCAGTATTTT; CDR3aa: CASSLPRTSGRASTDTQYF
v_gene: TRBV7-6; j_gene: TRBJ1-4; abundance: -; d_gene: TRBD1; CDR3nt: TGTGCCAGCAGCTCAAACAGGGGAACTAATGAAAAACTGTTTTTT; CDR3aa: CASSSNRGTNEKLFF
v_gene: TRBV5-1; j_gene: TRBJ1-1; abundance: -; d_gene: -; CDR3nt: TGCGCCAGCAGCCTAATCCCGAACGCTGAAGCTTTCTTT; CDR3aa: CASSLIPNAEAFF
v_gene: TRBV18; j_gene: TRBJ2-1; abundance: -; d_gene: -; CDR3nt: TGTGCCAGCTCACCACTTAGACAGTCCCAGCCCTACAATGAGCAGTTCTTC; CDR3aa: CASSPLRQSQPYNEQFF
v_gene: TRBV29-1; j_gene: TRBJ2-3; abundance: few; d_gene: TRBD2; CDR3nt: TGCAGCGTTCAGCGGGAGGGCCCGGATACGCAGTATTTT; CDR3aa: CSVQREGPDTQYF
v_gene: TRBV11-2; j_gene: TRBJ2-1; abundance: -; d_gene: -; CDR3nt: TGTGCCAGCAGCACCATCCGGGACACGAGCAATGAGCAGTTCTTC; CDR3aa: CASSTIRDTSNEQFF
v_gene: TRBV2; j_gene: TRBJ2-7; abundance: -; d_gene: -; CDR3nt: TGTGCCAGCAGTGAAGCTACAGGGCCCTACGAGCAGTACTTC; CDR3aa: CASSEATGPYEQYF
v_gene: TRBV5-4; j_gene: TRBJ2-2; abundance: -; d_gene: TRBD1; CDR3nt: TGTGCCAGCAGCTTGAAACCGGGACAGGGAGTCGGGGAGCTGTTTTTT; CDR3aa: CASSLKPGQGVGELFF
v_gene: TRBV7-2; j_gene: TRBJ1-2; abundance: few; d_gene: -; CDR3nt: TGTGCCAGCAGCCCCACGACACAGAACTATGGCTACACCTTC; CDR3aa: CASSPTTQNYGYTF
v_gene: TRBV28; j_gene: TRBJ2-7; abundance: -; d_gene: -; CDR3nt: TGTGCCAGCAGTTTCGGGTCCTACGAGCAGTACTTC; CDR3aa: CASSFGSYEQYF
v_gene: TRBV7-9; j_gene: TRBJ1-1; abundance: -; d_gene: TRBD1; CDR3nt: TGTGCCAGCAGCACCCGGACAGGGGGCGGCACTGAAGCTTTCTTT; CDR3aa: CASSTRTGGGTEAFF
v_gene: TRBV5-1; j_gene: TRBJ2-7; abundance: -; d_gene: TRBD2; CDR3nt: TGCGCCAGCAGCTCGAGTGGGACTAGCTACTCCGAGCAGTACTTC; CDR3aa: CASSSSGTSYSEQYF
v_gene: TRBV9; j_gene: TRBJ1-5; abundance: -; d_gene: -; CDR3nt: TGTGCCAGCACCTTTGAAAACGCGTTATCTCGTTGGATGGGGCGGAAATTCAATCAGCCCCAGCATTTT; CDR3aa: CASTFENALSRWMGRKFNQPQHF
v_gene: TRBV5-1; j_gene: TRBJ2-3; abundance: -; d_gene: TRBD2; CDR3nt: TGCGCCAGCAGCTTGTTAACGGCTAGCGGGAGGAGCACAGATACGCAGTATTTT; CDR3aa: CASSLLTASGRSTDTQYF
v_gene: TRBV5-1; j_gene: TRBJ2-6; abundance: -; d_gene: -; CDR3nt: TGCGCCAGCAGCTTGGTAGGGGTGGGAACCTCTGGGGCCAACGTCCTGACTTTC; CDR3aa: CASSLVGVGTSGANVLTF
v_gene: TRBV7-2; j_gene: TRBJ2-3; abundance: -; d_gene: TRBD2; CDR3nt: TGTGCCAGCAGCGCAGGACTAGCGGGGCCGGTCACAGATACGCAGTATTTT; CDR3aa: CASSAGLAGPVTDTQYF
v_gene: TRBV7-2; j_gene: TRBJ1-2; abundance: -; d_gene: TRBD1; CDR3nt: TGTGCCAGCAGCAGAGGAGGACAGGGGGTGTATGGCTACACCTTC; CDR3aa: CASSRGGQGVYGYTF
v_gene: TRBV19; j_gene: TRBJ1-1; abundance: -; d_gene: -; CDR3nt: TGTGCCAGTAGTATACTAGGGAACACTGAAGCTTTCTTT; CDR3aa: CASSILGNTEAFF
v_gene: TRBV10-3; j_gene: TRBJ1-1; abundance: -; d_gene: TRBD1; CDR3nt: TGTGCCATCAGTGAGTCGAGGACAGGGACAGGGGTAGAAGCTTTCTTT; CDR3aa: CAISESRTGTGVEAFF
v_gene: TRBV5-6; j_gene: TRBJ2-3; abundance: few; d_gene: TRBD2; CDR3nt: TGTGCCAGCAGCCCACAGCGGGAGTGGGGAGATACGCAGTATTTT; CDR3aa: CASSPQREWGDTQYF
v_gene: TRBV14; j_gene: TRBJ1-4; abundance: -; d_gene: -; CDR3nt: TGTGCCGGCAGCGAGAGGGGGATTAATGAAAAACTGTTTTTT; CDR3aa: CAGSERGINEKLFF
v_gene: TRBV7-6; j_gene: TRBJ2-3; abundance: -; d_gene: -; CDR3nt: TGTGCCAGCAGCTTAACCAGGGTTGAGGATACGCAGTATTTT; CDR3aa: CASSLTRVEDTQYF